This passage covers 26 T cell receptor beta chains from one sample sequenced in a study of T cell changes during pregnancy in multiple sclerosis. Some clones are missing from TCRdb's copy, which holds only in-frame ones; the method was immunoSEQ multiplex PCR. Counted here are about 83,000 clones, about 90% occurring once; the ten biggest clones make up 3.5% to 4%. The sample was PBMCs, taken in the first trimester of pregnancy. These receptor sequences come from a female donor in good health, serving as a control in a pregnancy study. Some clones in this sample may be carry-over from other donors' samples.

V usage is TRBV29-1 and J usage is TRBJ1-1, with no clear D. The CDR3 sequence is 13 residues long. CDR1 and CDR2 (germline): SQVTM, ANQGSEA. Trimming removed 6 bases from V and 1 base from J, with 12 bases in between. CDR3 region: CSVRSGRNTEAFF. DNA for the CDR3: TGCAGCGTGAGATCCGGGAGGAACACTGAAGCTTTCTTT.

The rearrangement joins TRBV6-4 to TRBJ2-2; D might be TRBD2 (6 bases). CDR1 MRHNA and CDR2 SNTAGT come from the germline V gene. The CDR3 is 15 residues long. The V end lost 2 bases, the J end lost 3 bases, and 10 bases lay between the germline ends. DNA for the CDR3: TGTGCCAGCAGTGACGGAGGGCGTGACACCGGGGAGCTGTTTTTT. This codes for CASSDGGRDTGELFF.

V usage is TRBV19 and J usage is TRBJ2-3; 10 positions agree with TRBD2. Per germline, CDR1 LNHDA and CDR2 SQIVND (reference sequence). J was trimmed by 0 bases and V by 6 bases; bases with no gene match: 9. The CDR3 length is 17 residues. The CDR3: CASRAMTSGFSTDTQYF. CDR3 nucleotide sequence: TGTGCCAGTAGGGCCATGACTAGCGGGTTTAGCACAGATACGCAGTATTTT.

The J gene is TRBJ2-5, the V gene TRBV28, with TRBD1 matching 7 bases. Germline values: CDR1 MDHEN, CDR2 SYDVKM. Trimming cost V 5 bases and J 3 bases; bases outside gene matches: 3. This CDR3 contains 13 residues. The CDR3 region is CASSLGQEETQYF. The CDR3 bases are TGTGCCAGCAGTCTCGGACAGGAAGAGACCCAGTACTTC.

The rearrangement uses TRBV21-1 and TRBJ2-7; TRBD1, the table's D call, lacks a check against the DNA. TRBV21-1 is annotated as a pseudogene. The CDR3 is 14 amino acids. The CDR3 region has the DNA TGTGCCAGCAGCAGACAGAAGACCGCCTACGAGCAGTACTTC. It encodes CASSRQKTAYEQYF.

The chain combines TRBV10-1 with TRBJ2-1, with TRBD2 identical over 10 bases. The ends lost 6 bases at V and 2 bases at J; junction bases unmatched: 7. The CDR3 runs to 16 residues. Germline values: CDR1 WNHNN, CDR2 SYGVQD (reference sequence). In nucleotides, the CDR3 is TGCGCCAGCAGGGGGCTAGCGGGGGCCCCCTACAATGAGCAGTTCTTC. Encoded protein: CASRGLAGAPYNEQFF.

The CDR3 DNA reads TGTGCCAGCAGTTACTTTTCCGGGACTGGAAACACCATATATTTT. Translated: CASSYFSGTGNTIYF. The chain has TRBV6-5 and TRBJ1-3, with D unresolved. Germline CDR1 is MNHEY and CDR2 is SVGAGI. This CDR3 contains 15 residues. V was clipped by 1 base and J by 2 bases, with 9 bases between them.

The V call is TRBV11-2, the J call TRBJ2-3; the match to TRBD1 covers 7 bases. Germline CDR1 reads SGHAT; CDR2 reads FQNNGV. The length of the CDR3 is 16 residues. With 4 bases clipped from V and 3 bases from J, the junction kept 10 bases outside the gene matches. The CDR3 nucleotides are TGTGCCAGCAGCTCTCGCCGGGACAGTGTAACAGATACGCAGTATTTT. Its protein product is CASSSRRDSVTDTQYF.

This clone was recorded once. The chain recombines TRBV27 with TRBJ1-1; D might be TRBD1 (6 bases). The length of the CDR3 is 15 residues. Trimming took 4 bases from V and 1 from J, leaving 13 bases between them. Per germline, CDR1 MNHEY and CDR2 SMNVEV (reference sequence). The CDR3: CASSSKRGQNTEAFF. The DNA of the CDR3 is TGTGCCAGCAGTTCAAAACGGGGACAGAACACTGAAGCTTTCTTT.

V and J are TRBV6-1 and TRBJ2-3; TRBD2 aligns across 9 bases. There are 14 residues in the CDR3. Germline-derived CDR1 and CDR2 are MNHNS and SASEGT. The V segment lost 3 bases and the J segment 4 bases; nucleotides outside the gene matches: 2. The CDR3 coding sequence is TGTGCCAGCAGTGATTTAGCGGGAGCAGATACGCAGTATTTT. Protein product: CASSDLAGADTQYF.

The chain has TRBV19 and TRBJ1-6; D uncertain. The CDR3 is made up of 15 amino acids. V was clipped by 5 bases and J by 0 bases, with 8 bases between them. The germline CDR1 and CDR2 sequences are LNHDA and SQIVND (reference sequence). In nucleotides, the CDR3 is TGTGCCAGTAGTGTGGCATCCTCCTATAATTCACCCCTCCACTTT. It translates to CASSVASSYNSPLHF.

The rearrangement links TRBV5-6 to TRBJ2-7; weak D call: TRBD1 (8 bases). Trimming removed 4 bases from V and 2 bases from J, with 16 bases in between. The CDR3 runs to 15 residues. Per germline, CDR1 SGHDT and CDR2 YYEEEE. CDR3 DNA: TGTGCCAGCAGCCTTCGGGGGGACAGGCCCTACGAGCAGTACTTC. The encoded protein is CASSLRGDRPYEQYF.

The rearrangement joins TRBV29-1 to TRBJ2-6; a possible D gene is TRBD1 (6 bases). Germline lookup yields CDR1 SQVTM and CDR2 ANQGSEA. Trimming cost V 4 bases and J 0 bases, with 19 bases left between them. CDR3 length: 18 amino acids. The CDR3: CSVVAGSGAYSGANVLTF. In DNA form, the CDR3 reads TGCAGCGTTGTGGCAGGGTCAGGGGCTTACTCTGGGGCCAACGTCCTGACTTTC.

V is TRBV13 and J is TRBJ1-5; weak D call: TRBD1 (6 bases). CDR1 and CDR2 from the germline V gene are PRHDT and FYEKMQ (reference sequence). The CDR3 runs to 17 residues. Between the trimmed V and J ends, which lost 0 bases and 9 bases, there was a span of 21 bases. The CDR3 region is CASSLGSSGALGWPQHF. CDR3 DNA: TGTGCCAGCAGCTTAGGGTCGTCAGGGGCTTTAGGGTGGCCCCAGCATTTT.

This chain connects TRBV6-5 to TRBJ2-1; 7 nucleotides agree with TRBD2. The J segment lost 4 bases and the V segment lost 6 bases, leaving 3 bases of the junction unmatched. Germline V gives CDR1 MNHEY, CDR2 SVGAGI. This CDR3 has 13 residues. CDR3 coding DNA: TGTGCCAGCAGGGCGGGAGCGTACAATGAGCAGTTCTTC. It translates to CASRAGAYNEQFF.

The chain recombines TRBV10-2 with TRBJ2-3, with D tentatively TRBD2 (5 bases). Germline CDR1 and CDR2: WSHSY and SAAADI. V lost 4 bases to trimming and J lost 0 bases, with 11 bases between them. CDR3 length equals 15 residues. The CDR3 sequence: CASSAEEPSTDTQYF. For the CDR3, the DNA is TGCGCCAGCAGTGCGGAGGAGCCGAGCACAGATACGCAGTATTTT.

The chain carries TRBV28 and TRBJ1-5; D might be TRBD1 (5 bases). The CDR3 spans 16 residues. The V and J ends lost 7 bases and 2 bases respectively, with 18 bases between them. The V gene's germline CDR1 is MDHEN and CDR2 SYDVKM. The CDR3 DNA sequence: TGTGCCAGCACTAAAAGAGAGGGGAGGGGCAATCAGCCCCAGCATTTT. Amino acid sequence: CASTKREGRGNQPQHF.

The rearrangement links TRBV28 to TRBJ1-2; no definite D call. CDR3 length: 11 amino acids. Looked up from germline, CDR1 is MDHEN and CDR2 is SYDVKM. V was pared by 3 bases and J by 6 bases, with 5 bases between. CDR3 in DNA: TGTGCCAGCAGTTTGAGGGATGGCTACACCTTC. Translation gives CASSLRDGYTF.

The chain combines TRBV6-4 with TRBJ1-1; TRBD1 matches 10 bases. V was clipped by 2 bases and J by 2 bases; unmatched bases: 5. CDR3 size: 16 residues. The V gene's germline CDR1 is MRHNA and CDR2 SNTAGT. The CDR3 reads CASSDRTGGGNTEAFF. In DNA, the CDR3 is TGTGCCAGCAGTGACAGGACAGGGGGGGGTAACACTGAAGCTTTCTTT.

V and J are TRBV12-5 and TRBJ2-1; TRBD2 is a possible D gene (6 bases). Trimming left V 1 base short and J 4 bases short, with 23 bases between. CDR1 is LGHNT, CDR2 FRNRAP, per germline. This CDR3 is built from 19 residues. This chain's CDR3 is CASGLDPRETAGSYNEQFF. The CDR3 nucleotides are TGTGCTAGTGGTTTGGACCCAAGAGAAACGGCGGGATCTTACAATGAGCAGTTCTTC.

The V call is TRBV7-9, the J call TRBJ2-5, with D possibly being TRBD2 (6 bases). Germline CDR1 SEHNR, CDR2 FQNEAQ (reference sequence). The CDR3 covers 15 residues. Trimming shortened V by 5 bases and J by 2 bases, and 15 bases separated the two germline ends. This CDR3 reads CASSPRGGLQETQYF. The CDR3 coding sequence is TGTGCCAGCAGCCCAAGGGGAGGCTTACAAGAGACCCAGTACTTC.

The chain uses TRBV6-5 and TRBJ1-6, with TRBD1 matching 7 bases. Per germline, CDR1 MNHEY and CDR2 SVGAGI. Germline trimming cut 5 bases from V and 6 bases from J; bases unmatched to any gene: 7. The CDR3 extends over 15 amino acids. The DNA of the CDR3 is TGTGCCAGCAGTCTCAGGACAGGCCTTAATTCACCCCTCCACTTT. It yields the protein CASSLRTGLNSPLHF.

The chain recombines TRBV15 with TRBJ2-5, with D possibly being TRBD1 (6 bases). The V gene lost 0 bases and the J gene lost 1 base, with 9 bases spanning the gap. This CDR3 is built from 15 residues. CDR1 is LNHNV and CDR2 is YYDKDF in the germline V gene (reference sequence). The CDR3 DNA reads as TGTGCCACCAGCAGAGATAGACAGGCCCAAGAGACCCAGTACTTC. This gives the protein CATSRDRQAQETQYF.

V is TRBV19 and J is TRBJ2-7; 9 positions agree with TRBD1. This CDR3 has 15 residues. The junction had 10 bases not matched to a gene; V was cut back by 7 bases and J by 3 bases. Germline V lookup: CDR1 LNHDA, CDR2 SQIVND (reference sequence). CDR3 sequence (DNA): TGTGCCAGTACTCTTCCGGGACAGGGATTCTACGAGCAGTACTTC. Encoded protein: CASTLPGQGFYEQYF. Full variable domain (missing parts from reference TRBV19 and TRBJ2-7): DGGITQSPKYLFRKEGQNVTLSCEQNLNHDAMYWYRQDPGQGLRLIYYSQIVNDFQKGDIAEGYSVSREKKESFPLTVTSAQKNPTAFYLCASTLPGQGFYEQYFGPGTRLTVT.

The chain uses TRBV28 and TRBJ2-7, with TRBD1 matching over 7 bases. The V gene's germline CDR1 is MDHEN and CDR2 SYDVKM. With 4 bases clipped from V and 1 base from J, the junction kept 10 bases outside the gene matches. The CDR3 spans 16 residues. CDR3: CASSSPGTEVSYEQYF. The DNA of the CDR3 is TGTGCCAGCAGTTCCCCAGGGACAGAAGTATCCTACGAGCAGTACTTC.

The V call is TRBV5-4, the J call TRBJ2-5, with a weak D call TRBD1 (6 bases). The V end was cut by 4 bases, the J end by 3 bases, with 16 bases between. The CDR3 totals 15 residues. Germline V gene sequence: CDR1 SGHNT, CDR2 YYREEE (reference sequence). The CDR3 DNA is TGTGCCAGCAGCCCCACTTTAAACAGGGAAGAGACCCAGTACTTC. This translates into CASSPTLNREETQYF.